The 18 T cell receptor beta chains below were found in one sample sequenced in a study of blood T cell repertoires in COVID-19. Data came from immunoSEQ multiplex PCR; TCRdb stores just in-frame clones and leaves some out. The sample lists tens of thousands of clones, approximately 85% occurring once. Sequenced sample: peripheral blood. These receptors were obtained from a human donor in a cohort sampled during active COVID-19.

The chain employs TRBV2 and TRBJ1-5; D is ambiguous. CDR1 SNHLY and CDR2 FYNNEI come from the germline V gene. The length of the CDR3 is 14 residues. Trimming pared 0 bases from V and 5 bases from J, leaving 8 bases between. CDR3 sequence (DNA): TGTGCCAGCAGTGAAGCCCTCCCGGATCAGCCCCAGCATTTT. This codes for CASSEALPDQPQHF. Combining the CDR3 with reference TRBV2 and TRBJ1-5 gives the whole variable domain EPEVTQTPSHQVTQMGQEVILRCVPISNHLYFYWYRQILGQKVEFLVSFYNNEISEKSEIFDDQFSVERPDGSNFTLKIRSTKLEDSAMYFCASSEALPDQPQHFGDGTRLSIL.

In its sample, this clone was seen a few times. The V call is TRBV4-3, the J call TRBJ2-1; 7 bases are shared with TRBD2. Germline V gene data show CDR1 as LGHNA and CDR2 as YSLEER. Unmatched junction bases numbered 4, after V lost 2 bases and J lost 0 bases. The CDR3 covers 16 residues. The CDR3 nucleotides read TGCGCCAGCAGCCAATCACTAGCGTCCTCCTACAATGAGCAGTTCTTC. Translating gives CASSQSLASSYNEQFF.

The chain has TRBV15 and TRBJ1-2; 10 bases line up with TRBD1. From germline, CDR1 is LNHNV and CDR2 YYDKDF (reference sequence). The CDR3 contains 17 residues. V shed 5 bases, J shed 5 bases, and the junction held 14 bases outside the gene matches. DNA for the CDR3: TGTGCCACCAGCCCGACAGGGGGCCCGGCCGGGCGATATGGCTACACCTTC. Protein: CATSPTGGPAGRYGYTF.

The rearrangement joins TRBV7-3 to TRBJ2-1; D is possibly TRBD2 (6 bases). This CDR3 comprises 16 residues. Germline V gene lookup returns CDR1 SGHTA and CDR2 FQGTGA. V lost 1 base, J lost 1 base, and 11 bases lay in between. The CDR3 region has the DNA TGTGCCAGCAGCTTAATGAGCGGGCTTTCCTACAATGAGCAGTTCTTC. Protein sequence: CASSLMSGLSYNEQFF. Together with reference TRBV7-3 and TRBJ2-1, the CDR3 gives the full variable domain: GAGVSQTPSNKVTEKGKYVELRCDPISGHTALYWYRQSLGQGPEFLIYFQGTGAADDSGLPNDRFFAVRPEGSVSTLKIQRTERGDSAVYLCASSLMSGLSYNEQFFGPGTRLTVL.

The chain links TRBV7-8 to TRBJ2-1, with 8 bases aligning to TRBD2. The CDR3 spans 14 residues. Losses at the gene ends were 5 bases for V and 9 bases for J; bases not matched to a gene: 9. Germline values: CDR1 SGHVS, CDR2 FQNEAQ. As DNA, the CDR3 is TGTGCCAGCAGCCGAGGGGGGACTAGTATTGAGCAGTTCTTC. Translating gives CASSRGGTSIEQFF.

The CDR3 spells CASSQSILQETQYF. As DNA, the CDR3 is TGTGCCAGCAGCCAAAGTATCCTACAAGAGACCCAGTACTTC. The rearrangement uses TRBV3-1 (or the pseudogene TRBV3-2) and TRBJ2-5; no clear D. The CDR3 is 14 amino acids. V was clipped by 2 bases and J by 2 bases, with 9 bases between them. Germline CDR1 reads LGHDT; CDR2 reads YNNKEL (reference sequence).

In nucleotides, the CDR3 is TGTGCCAGCAGCGGACGAACAGGGGGCTACGAGCAGTACTTC. The encoded protein is CASSGRTGGYEQYF. This rearrangement joins TRBV21-1 to TRBJ2-7; the table's D call, TRBD1, has no DNA check behind it. TRBV21-1 is marked as a pseudogene. The CDR3 extends over 14 amino acids.

The chain is built from TRBV11-1 and TRBJ2-1; 7 bases are shared with TRBD2. In germline, CDR1 is SGHAT, CDR2 FQDESV (reference sequence). The CDR3 covers 15 residues. V shed 2 bases, J shed 2 bases, and the junction held 3 bases outside the gene matches. CDR3 sequence: CASSLSSGTYNEQFF. The CDR3 region has the DNA TGTGCCAGCAGCTTAAGCAGCGGGACCTACAATGAGCAGTTCTTC.

This chain connects TRBV6-5 to TRBJ2-1; TRBD1 matches at 7 bases. The CDR3 totals 11 residues. The V gene's germline CDR1 is MNHEY and CDR2 SVGAGI. Trimming removed 6 bases from V and 9 bases from J; junction bases left unmatched: 2. For the CDR3, the DNA is TGTGCCAGCAGCCGACAGGGTGAGCAGTTCTTC. Amino acid sequence: CASSRQGEQFF.

The V call is TRBV5-8, the J call TRBJ2-2; 8 nucleotides align to TRBD1. Germline-derived CDR1 and CDR2 are SGHTS and YDEGEE. With V trimmed by 1 base and J by 6 bases, 8 bases remained unmatched. The CDR3 covers 16 residues. CDR3 nucleotide sequence: TGTGCCAGCAGCTTGTCGGGACAGGCGTTAGCCGGGGAGCTGTTTTTT. It translates to CASSLSGQALAGELFF.

This chain joins TRBV15 and TRBJ2-7, with 9 bases fitting TRBD2. Losses at the gene ends were 2 bases for V and 0 bases for J; bases not matched to a gene: 2. Germline values: CDR1 LNHNV, CDR2 YYDKDF (reference sequence). The CDR3 has 15 residues. The CDR3 reads CATSRRTSASYEQYF. The CDR3 DNA sequence: TGTGCCACCAGCAGAAGGACTAGCGCCTCCTACGAGCAGTACTTC. Full variable domain (outside the CDR3, taken from reference TRBV15 and TRBJ2-7): DAMVIQNPRYQVTQFGKPVTLSCSQTLNHNVMYWYQQKSSQAPKLLFHYYDKDFNNEADTPDNFQSRRPNTSFCFLDIRSPGLGDTAMYLCATSRRTSASYEQYFGPGTRLTVT.

The chain joins TRBV29-1 to TRBJ1-2; 11 bases fit TRBD1. The germline V gene has CDR1 SQVTM and CDR2 ANQGSEA. CDR3 length equals 14 residues. V dropped 4 bases and J dropped 6; count of bases not matched to a gene: 7. The DNA of the CDR3 is TGCAGCGTTGCGAGGACAGGGGGCGCCCATGGCTACACCTTC. Amino acids: CSVARTGGAHGYTF.

The chain recombines TRBV19 with TRBJ2-4; 11 bases line up with TRBD2. The CDR3 extends over 15 amino acids. The germline gives CDR1 LNHDA, CDR2 SQIVND (reference sequence). The trim removed 1 base at V and 9 bases at J, leaving 5 bases unmatched. CDR3 DNA sequence: TGTGCCAGTAGTATAGGAAATAGCGGGAGGGTCATTCAGTACTTC. This codes for CASSIGNSGRVIQYF.

The V call is TRBV9, the J call TRBJ2-7; 7 bases align to TRBD1. The V gene's germline CDR1 is SGDLS and CDR2 YYNGEE. The CDR3 has 13 amino acids. Trimming at V came to 4 bases and at J to 5 bases, leaving 6 bases not matched to a gene. CDR3 sequence reads: CASSTWDSDEQYF. The CDR3, as DNA: TGTGCCAGCAGCACCTGGGACAGTGACGAGCAGTACTTC.

V gene TRBV2 combines with J gene TRBJ1-6; a possible D gene is TRBD1 (5 bases). V lost 6 bases and J lost 8, with 11 bases in between. Germline V CDR1 and CDR2: SNHLY, FYNNEI. This CDR3 contains 13 residues. DNA of the CDR3: TGTGCCAGCAGCAGGGAACAGTATTCACCCCTCCACTTT. Amino acids: CASSREQYSPLHF.

The chain employs TRBV7-8 and TRBJ1-2, with 7 positions matching TRBD1. The CDR3 totals 16 residues. CDR1 SGHVS and CDR2 FQNEAQ come from the germline V gene. V was clipped by 4 bases and J by 2 bases; unmatched bases: 10. The CDR3, as DNA: TGTGCCAGCAGCTCAACTGGACAGGCTCTAAACTATGGCTACACCTTC. It codes for CASSSTGQALNYGYTF.

V and J are TRBV4-2 and TRBJ2-7; 9 nucleotides agree with TRBD2. The germline CDR1 and CDR2 sequences are LGHNA and YNFKEQ. The junction had 13 bases not matched to a gene; V was cut back by 0 bases and J by 10 bases. The CDR3 totals 16 residues. CDR3 in DNA: TGTGCCAGCAGCCAAGATCCCGCTGGACTAGCGTCGGGTCAGTACTTC. Translating gives CASSQDPAGLASGQYF.

This chain uses TRBV4-2 with TRBJ1-3; D is uncertain. Trimming took 0 bases from V and 4 from J, leaving 10 bases between them. Per the germline V gene, CDR1 is LGHNA and CDR2 is YNFKEQ. This CDR3 comprises 15 residues. CDR3 DNA sequence: TGTGCCAGCAGCCAAGATGGAGAACTGGGAAACACCATATATTTT. The encoded protein is CASSQDGELGNTIYF.